These 23 T cell receptor beta chains were all obtained from the same sample, sequenced in a study of blood T cell repertoires in COVID-19. Clones were read by immunoSEQ multiplex PCR, and TCRdb kept only the in-frame ones, dropping some. Of fewer than 300,000 clones listed, approximately 90% are singletons. The material sequenced was peripheral blood. Every receptor here comes from a woman aged 30 to 39 with COVID-19, enrolled during active disease.

V and J are TRBV6-5 and TRBJ1-3; 7 nucleotides agree with TRBD1. The CDR3 contains 13 residues. Looked up from germline, CDR1 is MNHEY and CDR2 is SVGAGI. Trimming removed 7 bases from V and 2 bases from J; junction bases left unmatched: 2. The CDR3, as DNA: TGTGCCAGCAAACAGGGGACTGGAAACACCATATATTTT. It specifies CASKQGTGNTIYF.

The V call is TRBV5-4, the J call TRBJ2-1; a weak D match, TRBD2 (6 bases). Trimming cost V 3 bases and J 3 bases, with 16 bases left between them. In germline, CDR1 is SGHNT, CDR2 YYREEE (reference sequence). This CDR3 is 16 amino acids long. CDR3 sequence: CASSSSTKAGYNEQFF. The CDR3 nucleotides read TGTGCCAGCAGCTCATCAACCAAAGCGGGCTACAATGAGCAGTTCTTC.

This rearrangement joins TRBV29-1 to TRBJ2-4; D unclear. Germline V gene data show CDR1 as SQVTM and CDR2 as ANQGSEA. V was cut by 6 bases and J by 7 bases, with 7 bases left in between. The CDR3 is 10 amino acids. CDR3 nucleotide sequence: TGCAGCGTCGAGGAGAACATTCAGTACTTC. It yields the protein CSVEENIQYF.

This rearrangement joins TRBV19 to TRBJ2-7; TRBD2 agrees at 9 bases. Trimming took 4 bases from V and 1 from J; bases not matched to a gene: 5. Looked up from germline, CDR1 is LNHDA and CDR2 is SQIVND (reference sequence). The CDR3 runs 15 residues. CDR3 loop: CASSKPGLASYEQYF. CDR3 coding DNA: TGTGCCAGTAGTAAACCGGGACTAGCTTCCTACGAGCAGTACTTC.

This chain links TRBV7-3 with TRBJ2-6; D remains ambiguous. V shed 5 bases and J shed 1 base, with 9 bases lying between them. CDR1 and CDR2 from the germline V gene are SGHTA and FQGTGA. This CDR3 is 15 amino acids long. CDR3 in amino acids: CASSTDISGANVLTF. As DNA, the CDR3 is TGTGCCAGCAGCACCGACATATCTGGGGCCAACGTCCTGACTTTC.

V usage is TRBV27 and J usage is TRBJ1-2; weak D call: TRBD1 (5 bases). The CDR3 contains 15 residues. The V gene's germline CDR1 is MNHEY and CDR2 SMNVEV (reference sequence). Trimming shortened V by 2 bases and J by 5 bases, and 15 bases separated the two germline ends. This CDR3 reads CASSLKGTGSYGYTF. The CDR3 DNA is TGTGCCAGCAGTTTAAAGGGCACAGGTTCGTATGGCTACACCTTC.

V usage is TRBV19 and J usage is TRBJ2-3, with TRBD2 matching 14 bases. Germline V gene sequence: CDR1 LNHDA, CDR2 SQIVND (reference sequence). V lost 7 bases and J lost 4; bases outside the gene matches: 10. There are 17 residues in the CDR3. The CDR3 DNA reads TGTGCCAGTACCATGTACGGGACTAGCGGGGGCGCAGATACGCAGTATTTT. It translates to CASTMYGTSGGADTQYF.

Of note for this clone: Different DNA sequences within this sample yield the same CDR3. This rearrangement joins TRBV5-1 to TRBJ2-7, with D uncertain. This CDR3 has 13 amino acids. Germline CDR1 is SGHRS and CDR2 is YFSETQ. V was pared by 4 bases and J by 0 bases, with 8 bases between. CDR3 bases: TGCGCCAGCAGCCCATTGAGCTCCTACGAGCAGTACTTC. This translates into CASSPLSSYEQYF.

This chain joins TRBV2 and TRBJ2-7; a possible D gene is TRBD1 (7 bases). This CDR3 contains 15 residues. Trimming cost V 7 bases and J 0 bases, with 16 bases left between them. Per germline, CDR1 SNHLY and CDR2 FYNNEI. The CDR3 DNA reads TGTGCCAGCATACAAGGAGGGACAGTCTCCTACGAGCAGTACTTC. Protein: CASIQGGTVSYEQYF.

V usage is TRBV7-9 and J usage is TRBJ2-7, with 9 bases aligning to TRBD2. The germline V gene has CDR1 SEHNR and CDR2 FQNEAQ (reference sequence). Trimming took 5 bases from V and 0 from J; bases not matched to a gene: 2. The CDR3 totals 14 residues. CDR3 loop: CASSHSGSSYEQYF. As DNA, the CDR3 is TGTGCCAGCAGCCATAGCGGGAGCTCCTACGAGCAGTACTTC.

V is TRBV5-4 and J is TRBJ2-2; D may be TRBD2 (6 bases). Trimming pared 2 bases from V and 6 bases from J, leaving 14 bases between. Germline V gene lookup returns CDR1 SGHNT and CDR2 YYREEE (reference sequence). The CDR3 contains 15 residues. CDR3 residues: CASSLGGNTAGELFF. The CDR3 DNA follows: TGTGCCAGCAGCTTAGGCGGGAATACGGCCGGGGAGCTGTTTTTT.

This chain uses TRBV7-8 with TRBJ1-1; D is possibly TRBD1 (6 bases). Germline V gives CDR1 SGHVS, CDR2 FQNEAQ. Trimming left V 3 bases short and J 6 bases short, with 14 bases between. The CDR3 spans 14 residues. The CDR3: CASSLRGRRPEAFF. In nucleotides, the CDR3 is TGTGCCAGCAGCTTGCGGGGGCGACGTCCTGAAGCTTTCTTT.

V usage is TRBV28 and J usage is TRBJ2-3, with D unclear. This CDR3 contains 14 residues. CDR1 is MDHEN, CDR2 SYDVKM, per germline. Trimming removed 6 bases from V and 2 bases from J, with 12 bases in between. Written as DNA, the CDR3 is TGTGCCAGCAGCCCGAGGAGCTCCACAGATACGCAGTATTTT. It translates to CASSPRSSTDTQYF.

This sequence joins TRBV28 and TRBJ1-5; no clear D. V was shortened by 6 bases and J by 3 bases, with 15 bases between the two germline ends. The CDR3 covers 15 residues. Germline V gene lookup returns CDR1 MDHEN and CDR2 SYDVKM. The CDR3 sequence: CASSRSDVANQPQHF. In DNA, the CDR3 is TGTGCCAGCAGCCGATCGGATGTAGCCAATCAGCCCCAGCATTTT.

This chain joins TRBV7-8 and TRBJ2-2, with 8 bases lining up with TRBD1. CDR1 is SGHVS, CDR2 FQNEAQ, per germline. With 3 bases clipped from V and 7 bases from J, the junction kept 16 bases outside the gene matches. The CDR3 has 18 residues. The CDR3 sequence is CASSLFMAGGSFSGELFF. DNA of the CDR3: TGTGCCAGCAGCTTGTTCATGGCAGGGGGCTCTTTTAGCGGGGAGCTGTTTTTT.

CDR3 residues: CAWSPQTGRAFF. CDR3 DNA sequence: TGTGCCTGGAGTCCTCAGACAGGGAGGGCTTTCTTT. V gene TRBV30 combines with J gene TRBJ1-1; 7 bases fit TRBD1. CDR3 length equals 12 residues. Germline V gene data show CDR1 as GTSNPN and CDR2 as SVGIG (reference sequence). V was clipped by 2 bases and J by 11 bases; unmatched bases: 8.

V is TRBV5-1 and J is TRBJ2-3; D might be TRBD2 (6 bases). V was shortened by 6 bases and J by 4 bases, with 21 bases between the two germline ends. CDR3 length: 16 amino acids. Germline V gene data show CDR1 as SGHRS and CDR2 as YFSETQ. The CDR3 here is CASTRRGDAQPDTQYF. Here the CDR3 DNA reads TGCGCCAGCACCCGGCGGGGTGACGCCCAGCCAGATACGCAGTATTTT.

V gene TRBV6-1 combines with J gene TRBJ2-7; weak D call: TRBD1 (5 bases). V shed 5 bases and J shed 4 bases, with 12 bases lying between them. The CDR3 spans 13 residues. Germline values: CDR1 MNHNS, CDR2 SASEGT. CDR3 in amino acids: CASSYKGSYEQYF. CDR3 coding DNA: TGTGCCAGCAGTTATAAGGGGTCATACGAGCAGTACTTC.

V usage is TRBV6-6 and J usage is TRBJ2-2; 10 bases fit TRBD2. The V gene end was trimmed by 6 bases and the J gene end by 1 base; junction bases not matched to a gene: 17. The CDR3 runs to 20 residues. CDR1 is MNHNY, CDR2 SVGAGI, per germline (reference sequence). The CDR3 nucleotides are TGTGCCAGCAGCGCTAGGCCTAGCGGGGGTTTGGCCCTGAACACCGGGGAGCTGTTTTTT. As protein: CASSARPSGGLALNTGELFF.

In this sample, this clone turned up once. The V gene is TRBV29-1, the J gene TRBJ1-1; no firm D call. This CDR3 is built from 13 residues. CDR1 and CDR2 from the germline V gene are SQVTM and ANQGSEA. V dropped 2 bases and J dropped 6 bases, with 13 bases sitting between them. Here the CDR3 DNA reads TGCAGCGTTGAAAGACACCTTGAAGCTGAAGCTTTCTTT. Translated, it gives CSVERHLEAEAFF.

The genes are TRBV19 and TRBJ1-2, with 8 bases fitting TRBD1. Germline values: CDR1 LNHDA, CDR2 SQIVND (reference sequence). Trimming removed 7 bases from V and 4 bases from J; junction bases left unmatched: 8. The length of the CDR3 is 14 residues. DNA for the CDR3: TGTGCCAGTATCCCGACAGGGGAGGGCTATGGCTACACCTTC. This translates into CASIPTGEGYGYTF. Supplemented by reference TRBV19 and TRBJ1-2, the full variable domain reads DGGITQSPKYLFRKEGQNVTLSCEQNLNHDAMYWYRQDPGQGLRLIYYSQIVNDFQKGDIAEGYSVSREKKESFPLTVTSAQKNPTAFYLCASIPTGEGYGYTFGSGTRLTVV.

The chain is built from TRBV6-1 and TRBJ2-5; TRBD2 matches 8 bases. The CDR3 has 16 amino acids. Per the germline V gene, CDR1 is MNHNS and CDR2 is SASEGT. The V gene end was trimmed by 2 bases and the J gene end by 5 bases; junction bases not matched to a gene: 10. The CDR3 DNA sequence: TGTGCCAGCAGTGAAATCGAGCGGGGGCCAGGGGAGACCCAGTACTTC. Translating it yields CASSEIERGPGETQYF.

V gene TRBV5-1 combines with J gene TRBJ1-1; possible D gene TRBD1, 5 bases. Per the germline V gene, CDR1 is SGHRS and CDR2 is YFSETQ. The CDR3 is 15 residues long. Trimming took off 0 bases at V and 3 bases at J, with 12 bases between the two ends. The CDR3 loop reads CASSLDPGRDTEAFF. CDR3 nucleotide sequence: TGCGCCAGCAGCTTGGATCCAGGGAGGGACACTGAAGCTTTCTTT.